Described below is a single TCR beta chain sequence and its context. Assay used: immunoSEQ multiplex PCR; TCRdb lists only in-frame clones, some missing. The sample lists about 100,000 clones, approximately 86% occurring once. This sample was included in a study of blood T cell repertoires in COVID-19. About the research overall: The United States, Italy and Spain supplied acute and convalescent COVID-19 samples.

From germline, CDR1 is LNHDA and CDR2 SQIVND (reference sequence). This CDR3 comprises 14 residues. J lost 7 bases, V lost 5 bases, and 3 bases had no gene match. The chain couples TRBV19 to TRBJ1-6; 9 bases fit TRBD1. Sequencing was done on a sample of peripheral blood. The source is an elderly man with active or convalescent COVID-19. The DNA of the CDR3 is TGTGCCAGTAGTCCGGGACAGGGAAATTCACCCCTCCACTTT. Its translation is CASSPGQGNSPLHF.